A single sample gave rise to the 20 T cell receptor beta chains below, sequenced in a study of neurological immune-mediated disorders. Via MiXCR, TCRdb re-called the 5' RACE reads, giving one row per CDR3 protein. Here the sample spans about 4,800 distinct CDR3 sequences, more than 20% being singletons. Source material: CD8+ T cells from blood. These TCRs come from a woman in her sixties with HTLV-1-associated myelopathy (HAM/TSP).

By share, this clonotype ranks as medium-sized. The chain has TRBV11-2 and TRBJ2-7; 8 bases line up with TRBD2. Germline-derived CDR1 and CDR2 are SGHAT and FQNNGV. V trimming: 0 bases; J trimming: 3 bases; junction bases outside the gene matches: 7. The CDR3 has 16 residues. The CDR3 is CASSLDPGLGDYEQYF. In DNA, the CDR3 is TGTGCCAGCAGCTTAGATCCGGGACTAGGGGACTACGAGCAGTACTTC.

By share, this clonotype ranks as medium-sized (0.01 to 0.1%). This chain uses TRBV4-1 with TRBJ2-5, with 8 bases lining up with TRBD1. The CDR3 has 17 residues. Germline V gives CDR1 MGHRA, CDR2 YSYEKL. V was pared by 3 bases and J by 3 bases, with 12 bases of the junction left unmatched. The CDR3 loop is CASSQTAPGTGEETQYF. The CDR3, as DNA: TGCGCCAGCAGCCAGACTGCCCCCGGGACAGGCGAAGAGACCCAGTACTTC.

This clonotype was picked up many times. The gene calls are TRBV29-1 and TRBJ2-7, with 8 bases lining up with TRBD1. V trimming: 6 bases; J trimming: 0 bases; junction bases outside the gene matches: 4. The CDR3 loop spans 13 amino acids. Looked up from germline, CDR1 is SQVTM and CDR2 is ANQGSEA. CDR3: CSVGTGYSYEQYF. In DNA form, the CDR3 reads TGCAGCGTAGGGACAGGCTACTCCTACGAGCAGTACTTC.

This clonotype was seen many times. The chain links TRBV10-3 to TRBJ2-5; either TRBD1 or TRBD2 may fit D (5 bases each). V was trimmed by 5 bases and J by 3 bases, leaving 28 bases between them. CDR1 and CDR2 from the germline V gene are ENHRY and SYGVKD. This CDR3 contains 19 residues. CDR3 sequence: CAISYTGTSPRWDEETQYF. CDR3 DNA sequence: TGTGCCATCAGTTACACCGGGACCTCCCCCCGGTGGGATGAAGAGACCCAGTACTTC.

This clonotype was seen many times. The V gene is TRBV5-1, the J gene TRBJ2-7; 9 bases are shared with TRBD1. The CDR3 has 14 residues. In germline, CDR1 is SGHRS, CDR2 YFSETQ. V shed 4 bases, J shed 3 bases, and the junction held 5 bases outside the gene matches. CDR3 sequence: CASSLGGQGYEQYF. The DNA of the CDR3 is TGCGCCAGCAGCCTTGGGGGACAGGGCTACGAGCAGTACTTC. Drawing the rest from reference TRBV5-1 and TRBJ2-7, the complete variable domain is KAGVTQTPRYLIKTRGQQVTLSCSPISGHRSVSWYQQTPGQGLQFLFEYFSETQRNKGNFPGRFSGRQFSNSRSEMNVSTLELGDSALYLCASSLGGQGYEQYFGPGTRLTVT.

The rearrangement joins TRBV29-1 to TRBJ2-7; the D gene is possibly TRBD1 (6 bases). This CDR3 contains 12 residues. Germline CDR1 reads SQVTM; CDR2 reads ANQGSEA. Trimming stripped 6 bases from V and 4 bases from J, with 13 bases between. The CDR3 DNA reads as TGCAGCGTGATTGGACAGACGTACGAGCAGTACTTC. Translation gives CSVIGQTYEQYF.

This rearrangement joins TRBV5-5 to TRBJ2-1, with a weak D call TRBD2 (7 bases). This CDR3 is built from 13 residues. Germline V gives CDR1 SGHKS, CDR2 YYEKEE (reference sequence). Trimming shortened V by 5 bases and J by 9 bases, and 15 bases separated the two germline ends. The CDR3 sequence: CASSAGEGGEQFF. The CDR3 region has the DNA TGTGCCAGCAGTGCGGGAGAGGGGGGTGAGCAGTTCTTC.

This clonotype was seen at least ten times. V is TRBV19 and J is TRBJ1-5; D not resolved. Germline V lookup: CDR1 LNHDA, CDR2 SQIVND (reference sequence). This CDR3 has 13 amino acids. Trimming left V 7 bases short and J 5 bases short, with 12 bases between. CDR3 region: CASKGQWDQPQHF. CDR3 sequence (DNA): TGTGCCAGTAAAGGCCAGTGGGATCAGCCCCAGCATTTT. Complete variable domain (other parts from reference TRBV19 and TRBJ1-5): DGGITQSPKYLFRKEGQNVTLSCEQNLNHDAMYWYRQDPGQGLRLIYYSQIVNDFQKGDIAEGYSVSREKKESFPLTVTSAQKNPTAFYLCASKGQWDQPQHFGDGTRLSIL.

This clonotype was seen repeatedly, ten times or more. The CDR3 nucleotides read TGCGCCAGCCATCGACAGGGAGGCAACGAGCAGTACTTC. Encoded protein: CASHRQGGNEQYF. The V gene is TRBV5-1, the J gene TRBJ2-7, with a possible D match to TRBD1 (7 bases). CDR3 length: 13 amino acids. The ends were cut back, 7 bases at V and 5 bases at J, with 16 bases in the middle. CDR1 is SGHRS and CDR2 is YFSETQ in the germline V gene.

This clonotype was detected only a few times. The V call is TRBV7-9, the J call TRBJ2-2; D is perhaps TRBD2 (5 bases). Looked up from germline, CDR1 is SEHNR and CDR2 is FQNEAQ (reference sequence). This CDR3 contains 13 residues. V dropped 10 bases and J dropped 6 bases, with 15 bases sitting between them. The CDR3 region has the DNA TGTGCCACCCCGCCGCAGAGGGCCGGGGAGCTGTTTTTT. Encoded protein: CATPPQRAGELFF.

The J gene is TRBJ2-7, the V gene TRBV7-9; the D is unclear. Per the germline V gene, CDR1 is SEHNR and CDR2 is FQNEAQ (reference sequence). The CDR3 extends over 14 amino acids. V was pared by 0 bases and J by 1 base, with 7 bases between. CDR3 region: CASSLAITSYEQYF. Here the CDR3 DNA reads TGTGCCAGCAGCTTAGCTATCACGTCCTACGAGCAGTACTTC.

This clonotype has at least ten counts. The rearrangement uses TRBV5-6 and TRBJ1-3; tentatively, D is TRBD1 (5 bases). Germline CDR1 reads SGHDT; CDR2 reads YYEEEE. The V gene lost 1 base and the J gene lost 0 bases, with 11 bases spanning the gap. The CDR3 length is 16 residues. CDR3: CASSLNTRASGNTIYF. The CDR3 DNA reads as TGTGCCAGCAGCTTGAATACCAGGGCCTCTGGAAACACCATATATTTT.

CDR3 sequence (DNA): TGTGCCAGCAGCGCACAACAGGACCAGTACTTC. As protein: CASSAQQDQYF. The chain uses TRBV3-1 and TRBJ2-5, with D maybe TRBD1 (5 bases). Germline values: CDR1 LGHDT, CDR2 YNNKEL (reference sequence). V was clipped by 5 bases and J by 10 bases, with 11 bases between them. CDR3 length equals 11 residues.

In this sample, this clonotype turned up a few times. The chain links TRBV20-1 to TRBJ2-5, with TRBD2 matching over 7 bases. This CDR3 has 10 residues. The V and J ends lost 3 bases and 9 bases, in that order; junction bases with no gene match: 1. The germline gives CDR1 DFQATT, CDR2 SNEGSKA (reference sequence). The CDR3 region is CSASGGAQYF. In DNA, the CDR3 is TGCAGTGCTAGTGGGGGGGCCCAGTACTTC.

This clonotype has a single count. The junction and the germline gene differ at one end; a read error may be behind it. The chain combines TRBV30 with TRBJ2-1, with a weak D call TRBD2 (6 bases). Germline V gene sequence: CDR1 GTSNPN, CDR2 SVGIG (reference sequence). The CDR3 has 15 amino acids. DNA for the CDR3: TGTGCCCGGAGTGGAAGTGGGGGGAGAGTCGATGAGCAGTTCTTC. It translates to CARSGSGGRVDEQFF.

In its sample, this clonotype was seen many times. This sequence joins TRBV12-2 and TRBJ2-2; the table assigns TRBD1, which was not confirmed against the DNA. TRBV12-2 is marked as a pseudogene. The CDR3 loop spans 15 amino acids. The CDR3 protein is CAKRGSPVNTGELFF. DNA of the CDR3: TGTGCAAAAAGGGGCAGCCCAGTGAACACCGGGGAGCTGTTTTTT.

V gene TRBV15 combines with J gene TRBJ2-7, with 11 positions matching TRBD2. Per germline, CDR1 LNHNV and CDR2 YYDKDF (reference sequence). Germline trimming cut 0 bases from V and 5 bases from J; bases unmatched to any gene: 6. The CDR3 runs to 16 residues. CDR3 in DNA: TGTGCCACCAGCAGAGAAACACTAGCGGGAGTCAACGAGCAGTACTTC. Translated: CATSRETLAGVNEQYF.

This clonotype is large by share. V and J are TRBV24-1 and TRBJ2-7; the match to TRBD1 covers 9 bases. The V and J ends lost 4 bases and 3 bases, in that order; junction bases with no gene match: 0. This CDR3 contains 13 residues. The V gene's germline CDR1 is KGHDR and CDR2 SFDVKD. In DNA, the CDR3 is TGTGCCACCAGTGAGACAGGGGGCTACGAGCAGTACTTC. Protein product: CATSETGGYEQYF.

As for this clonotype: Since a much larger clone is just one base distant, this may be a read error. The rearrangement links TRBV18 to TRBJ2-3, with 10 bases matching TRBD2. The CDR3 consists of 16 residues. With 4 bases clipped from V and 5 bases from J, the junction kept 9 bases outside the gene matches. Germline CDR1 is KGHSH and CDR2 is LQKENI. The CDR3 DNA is TGTGCCAGCTCACACTGGACTAGCGGAACGAGAGATACGCAGTATTTT. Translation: CASSHWTSGTRDTQYF.

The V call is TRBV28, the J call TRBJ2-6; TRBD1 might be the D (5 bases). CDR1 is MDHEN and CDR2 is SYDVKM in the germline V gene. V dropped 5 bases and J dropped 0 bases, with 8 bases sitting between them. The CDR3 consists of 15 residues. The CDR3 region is CASSTQGSGANVLTF. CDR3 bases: TGTGCCAGCAGTACTCAGGGCTCTGGGGCCAACGTCCTGACTTTC. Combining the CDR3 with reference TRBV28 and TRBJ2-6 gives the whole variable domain DVKVTQSSRYLVKRTGEKVFLECVQDMDHENMFWYRQDPGLGLRLIYFSYDVKMKEKGDIPEGYSVSREKKERFSLILESASTNQTSMYLCASSTQGSGANVLTFGAGSRLTVL.